This is a list of T cell receptor beta chains from one sample in a study of cytomegalovirus exposure and HLA in healthy donors. The table came from immunoSEQ multiplex PCR; TCRdb's copy has only in-frame clones and leaves some out. The sample has 80,000 or so clones, about 80% seen once. What was sequenced was PBMCs. The source of these receptors is a man in his fifties or sixties in good health and CMV-seropositive. CDR3s include the opening cysteine and the closing phenylalanine or tryptophan. Fields, in order: V gene, J gene, clone size, D gene, CDR3 DNA, CDR3 protein. The D gene is left open where the match is weak. Part of the rows lack a size; the others show once, few, many or a class for expanded clones.

v_call: TRBV5-5
j_call: TRBJ1-1
clone_size: -
d_call: -
cdr3_nt: TGTGCCAGCAGCTTGGCCAATGACAGACGGAACACTGAAGCTTTCTTT
cdr3_aa: CASSLANDRRNTEAFF

v_call: TRBV5-5
j_call: TRBJ2-7
clone_size: -
d_call: -
cdr3_nt: TGTGCCAGCAGCTTCCCGAGGAGGGATTCCTACGAGCAGTACTTC
cdr3_aa: CASSFPRRDSYEQYF

v_call: TRBV4-1
j_call: TRBJ1-5
clone_size: few
d_call: TRBD1
cdr3_nt: TGCGCCAGCAGCCAACGAGGGGGCGGTCAGCCCCAGCATTTT
cdr3_aa: CASSQRGGGQPQHF

v_call: TRBV25-1
j_call: TRBJ1-2
clone_size: few
d_call: TRBD1
cdr3_nt: TGTGCCAGCAGTGGGGACAGGGAGGGGGGCTATGGCTACACCTTC
cdr3_aa: CASSGDREGGYGYTF

v_call: TRBV18
j_call: TRBJ2-7
clone_size: once
d_call: -
cdr3_nt: TGTGCCAGCTCACCACCGAACGGGGGACTCTACGAGCAGTACTTC
cdr3_aa: CASSPPNGGLYEQYF

v_call: TRBV10-3
j_call: TRBJ2-1
clone_size: -
d_call: TRBD2
cdr3_nt: TGTGCCGCCGGGGGACTAGCGACGTACAATGAGCAGTTCTTC
cdr3_aa: CAAGGLATYNEQFF

v_call: TRBV11-3
j_call: TRBJ1-2
clone_size: -
d_call: -
cdr3_nt: TGTGCCAGCAGCTTAAAAGGGGAAGGCTACACCTTC
cdr3_aa: CASSLKGEGYTF

v_call: TRBV19
j_call: TRBJ1-4
clone_size: -
d_call: -
cdr3_nt: TGTGCCAGTACCCAAGGGGCGGTCGAAAAACTGTTTTTT
cdr3_aa: CASTQGAVEKLFF

v_call: TRBV18
j_call: TRBJ1-1
clone_size: -
d_call: -
cdr3_nt: TGTGCCAGCTCAATGAGGGAGGTTACGAACACTGAAGCTTTCTTT
cdr3_aa: CASSMREVTNTEAFF

v_call: TRBV11-3
j_call: TRBJ2-7
clone_size: -
d_call: -
cdr3_nt: TGTGCCAGCAGCAACGGACAGAACCCCTACGAGCAGTACTTC
cdr3_aa: CASSNGQNPYEQYF

v_call: TRBV5-1
j_call: TRBJ2-7
clone_size: -
d_call: -
cdr3_nt: TGCGCCAGCTTCGAACTATCGGGTCGCTCCTACGAGCAGTACTTC
cdr3_aa: CASFELSGRSYEQYF

v_call: TRBV6-4
j_call: TRBJ2-1
clone_size: -
d_call: TRBD2
cdr3_nt: TGTGCCAGCAGTTTGATAGCGGGAGGGCCGGGTAATGAGCAGTTCTTC
cdr3_aa: CASSLIAGGPGNEQFF

v_call: TRBV18
j_call: TRBJ1-1
clone_size: -
d_call: -
cdr3_nt: TGTGCCAGCTCACCAACTCCAGGGAACGAGAACACTGAAGCTTTCTTT
cdr3_aa: CASSPTPGNENTEAFF

v_call: TRBV4-3
j_call: TRBJ2-7
clone_size: -
d_call: TRBD2
cdr3_nt: TGCGCCAGCAGCCCGTGGGCGGGGGGGCAATACGAGCAGTACTTC
cdr3_aa: CASSPWAGGQYEQYF

v_call: TRBV6-5
j_call: TRBJ1-6
clone_size: -
d_call: -
cdr3_nt: TGTGCCAGCAGCGCAGGGGTCCTCTATAATTCACCCCTCCACTTT
cdr3_aa: CASSAGVLYNSPLHF

v_call: TRBV19
j_call: TRBJ2-1
clone_size: few
d_call: -
cdr3_nt: TGTGCCAGTCAAGAGCCCCCCTACAATGAGCAGTTCTTC
cdr3_aa: CASQEPPYNEQFF

v_call: TRBV9
j_call: TRBJ2-1
clone_size: -
d_call: TRBD2
cdr3_nt: TGTGCCAGCAGCGTAGTAGCGGGGCCCTACAATGAGCAGTTCTTC
cdr3_aa: CASSVVAGPYNEQFF

v_call: TRBV6-1
j_call: TRBJ2-3
clone_size: -
d_call: TRBD1
cdr3_nt: TGTGCCAGCAGTGGCTGGACAGGGAGCACAGATACGCAGTATTTT
cdr3_aa: CASSGWTGSTDTQYF

v_call: TRBV4-3
j_call: TRBJ2-2
clone_size: -
d_call: TRBD2
cdr3_nt: TGCGCCAGCAGCCAGGGACTAGCGAACACCGGGGAGCTGTTTTTT
cdr3_aa: CASSQGLANTGELFF

v_call: TRBV6-4
j_call: TRBJ2-7
clone_size: -
d_call: -
cdr3_nt: TGTGCCAGCAGTGAAAGGGGCTGGGATGAGCAGTACTTC
cdr3_aa: CASSERGWDEQYF

v_call: TRBV5-1
j_call: TRBJ1-3
clone_size: -
d_call: -
cdr3_nt: TGCGCCAGCAGCTTGGAGGTGGGCATAGCTGGAAACACCATATATTTT
cdr3_aa: CASSLEVGIAGNTIYF